Following are 15 T cell receptor beta chains from one sample sequenced in a study of T-cell memory formation after mild COVID-19. From the 5' RACE reads, TCRdb called clonotypes with MiXCR, one entry per CDR3 protein. The data hold roughly 610,000 distinct CDR3 sequences, with around a sixth observed a single time. Source material: PBMCs or a T cell subset sorted from them (not recorded which). The receptor source for this set is an adult woman who had mild COVID-19 (a few samples of this study predate the infection). Cell type and time point are not known.

This clonotype was seen only a few times. The rearrangement uses TRBV20-1 and TRBJ2-7, with TRBD2 matching over 11 bases. This CDR3 is 15 amino acids long. With V trimmed by 3 bases and J by 2 bases, 6 bases remained unmatched. The germline CDR1 and CDR2 sequences are DFQATT and SNEGSKA (reference sequence). The DNA of the CDR3 is TGCAGTGCTAGGGAGGGACTAGCGGCAGCCTACGAGCAGTACTTC. It codes for CSAREGLAAAYEQYF.

The genes are TRBV6-5 and TRBJ1-1; D is possibly TRBD1 (5 bases). Between the trimmed V and J ends, which lost 0 bases and 4 bases, there was a span of 12 bases. The CDR3 has 15 amino acids. Germline lookup yields CDR1 MNHEY and CDR2 SVGAGI. This CDR3 is CASSYSTDGSTEAFF. In DNA form, the CDR3 reads TGTGCCAGCAGTTACTCGACAGACGGTAGCACTGAAGCTTTCTTT.

This clonotype was recorded many times. V usage is TRBV7-2 and J usage is TRBJ2-7, with D perhaps matching TRBD2 (6 bases). The CDR3 is made up of 12 amino acids. Germline V gene data show CDR1 as SGHTA and CDR2 as FQGNSA. V was cut by 5 bases and J by 7 bases, with 12 bases left in between. The CDR3 is CASSPSRGEQYF. The CDR3 DNA sequence: TGTGCCAGCAGCCCATCCCGGGGGGAGCAGTACTTC.

The chain employs TRBV12-3 or TRBV12-4 and TRBJ2-1; TRBD2 is a possible D gene (5 bases). V shed 3 bases and J shed 7 bases, with 13 bases lying between them. The CDR3 spans 14 residues. The CDR3 DNA follows: TGTGCCAGCAGTTTTGGGCTAGCCAGGAATGAGCAGTTCTTC. This gives the protein CASSFGLARNEQFF.

The CDR3 nucleotides read TGCAGTGCAAAGACTAGCGGGGGGCCCTCCTACAATGAGCAGTTCTTC. Its translation is CSAKTSGGPSYNEQFF. The chain recombines TRBV20-1 with TRBJ2-1; TRBD2 agrees at 13 bases. V was pared by 6 bases and J by 0 bases, with 5 bases of the junction left unmatched. This CDR3 is 16 amino acids long. Germline-derived CDR1 and CDR2 are DFQATT and SNEGSKA (reference sequence).

V and J are TRBV18 and TRBJ2-2; D is undetermined. V was trimmed by 6 bases and J by 0 bases, leaving 14 bases between them. In germline, CDR1 is KGHSH, CDR2 LQKENI. This CDR3 contains 16 residues. The CDR3: CASSLAVGTNTGELFF. CDR3 nucleotide sequence: TGTGCCAGCTCCCTGGCGGTAGGAACGAACACCGGGGAGCTGTTTTTT. Full variable domain (remainder filled in from reference TRBV18 and TRBJ2-2): NAGVMQNPRHLVRRRGQEARLRCSPMKGHSHVYWYRQLPEEGLKFMVYLQKENIIDESGMPKERFSAEFPKEGPSILRIQQVVRGDSAAYFCASSLAVGTNTGELFFGEGSRLTVL.

This clonotype has a count of ten or more. This chain joins TRBV9 and TRBJ2-3, with TRBD2 matching over 9 bases. J gave up 2 bases and V 1 base, and 11 bases lay outside the gene matches. CDR3 length: 18 residues. CDR1 and CDR2 from the germline V gene are SGDLS and YYNGEE. The CDR3 region is CASSVRRAGGLNTDTQYF. The CDR3 DNA is TGTGCCAGCAGCGTAAGGAGAGCGGGGGGTCTAAACACAGATACGCAGTATTTT.

This clonotype was recorded a few times. V usage is TRBV5-1 and J usage is TRBJ2-1; 8 nucleotides line up with TRBD1. J was trimmed by 6 bases and V by 0 bases; bases with no gene match: 5. In germline, CDR1 is SGHRS, CDR2 YFSETQ. The CDR3 has 15 amino acids. The CDR3 nucleotides read TGCGCCAGCAGCTTGGGGCAGGGGGCAGGCAATGAGCAGTTCTTC. It specifies CASSLGQGAGNEQFF.

V usage is TRBV24-1 and J usage is TRBJ2-1; TRBD2 agrees at 10 bases. The V and J ends lost 4 bases and 8 bases, in that order; junction bases with no gene match: 13. Germline V lookup: CDR1 KGHDR, CDR2 SFDVKD. This CDR3 region has 17 residues. The CDR3: CATSDTSGRAGLDEQFF. For the CDR3, the DNA is TGTGCCACCAGTGACACAAGCGGGAGGGCCGGTTTAGATGAGCAGTTCTTC.

The V gene is TRBV9, the J gene TRBJ2-5, with D perhaps TRBD2 (6 bases). The CDR3 spans 14 residues. Trimming removed 4 bases from V and 3 bases from J, with 13 bases in between. CDR1 and CDR2 from the germline V gene are SGDLS and YYNGEE. CDR3 bases: TGTGCCAGCAGCTCCCGGACGGGAGAAGAGACCCAGTACTTC. Protein: CASSSRTGEETQYF.

This chain connects TRBV4-1 to TRBJ2-7; D not certain. Between the trimmed V and J ends, which lost 0 bases and 2 bases, there was a span of 8 bases. Germline CDR1 and CDR2: MGHRA and YSYEKL. This CDR3 has 14 amino acids. In nucleotides, the CDR3 is TGCGCCAGCAGCCAAGATTTGGCACCCTACGAGCAGTACTTC. Amino acid sequence: CASSQDLAPYEQYF.

This clonotype occurred a few times. The chain uses TRBV4-1 and TRBJ2-2; D remains unclear. This CDR3 has 12 residues. V was cut by 0 bases and J by 8 bases, with 4 bases left in between. CDR1 and CDR2 from the germline V gene are MGHRA and YSYEKL. The CDR3: CASSQETGELFF. DNA for the CDR3: TGCGCCAGCAGCCAAGAGACGGGGGAGCTGTTTTTT.

V is TRBV10-3 and J is TRBJ2-7; 10 bases match TRBD1. The CDR3 is 16 amino acids. The germline gives CDR1 ENHRY, CDR2 SYGVKD. With V trimmed by 3 bases and J by 1 base, 6 bases remained unmatched. CDR3 bases: TGTGCCATCAGTGAAGGGGGACAGGGGACATCCTACGAGCAGTACTTC. Translated, it gives CAISEGGQGTSYEQYF.

The table lists this clonotype with a few counts. This rearrangement joins TRBV5-6 to TRBJ2-3; D is uncertain. V was shortened by 1 base and J by 1 base, with 7 bases between the two germline ends. Germline CDR1 reads SGHDT; CDR2 reads YYEEEE. This CDR3 has 14 amino acids. CDR3 region: CASSLKAGTDTQYF. CDR3 in DNA: TGTGCCAGCAGCTTGAAAGCAGGCACAGATACGCAGTATTTT.

The chain combines TRBV7-9 with TRBJ2-3; D not resolved. V lost 0 bases and J 6 bases, leaving 13 bases between the germline ends. Germline V lookup: CDR1 SEHNR, CDR2 FQNEAQ (reference sequence). The CDR3 covers 15 residues. The CDR3 protein is CASSLAPFKRDTQYF. For the CDR3, the DNA is TGTGCCAGCAGCTTAGCGCCATTCAAAAGGGATACGCAGTATTTT. The variable domain in full, with the rest retrieved from reference TRBV7-9 and TRBJ2-3, is DTGVSQNPRHKITKRGQNVTFRCDPISEHNRLYWYRQTLGQGPEFLTYFQNEAQLEKSRLLSDRFSAERPKGSFSTLEIQRTEQGDSAMYLCASSLAPFKRDTQYFGPGTRLTVL.